What follows are 25 T cell receptor beta chains derived from one specimen sequenced in a study of T cells in Graves' hyperthyroidism and ophthalmopathy. RNA transcripts provided the source from which TCR beta CDR3 regions were amplified. First-round RT-PCR with HTBI primers amplified the TCR CDR3 region. TCRdb reprocessed the multiplex PCR reads via MiXCR and lists one record per CDR3 protein. The sample holds 480,000 or so distinct CDR3 sequences, about 45% seen once. Sample: peripheral blood or thyroid tissue (not recorded which). The receptors were sampled from an adult woman with Graves' disease, either hyperthyroidism or ophthalmopathy (not recorded which).

This clonotype was seen a handful of times. The chain carries TRBV5-1 and TRBJ2-2; 7 nucleotides match TRBD1. Germline CDR1 and CDR2: SGHRS and YFSETQ. V lost 3 bases to trimming and J lost 6 bases; unmatched junction nucleotides: 5. The CDR3 runs 14 residues. The CDR3 reads CASSYWDSAGELFF. DNA for the CDR3: TGCGCCAGCAGCTACTGGGACAGTGCCGGGGAGCTGTTTTTT.

Many counts were recorded for this clonotype. The chain uses TRBV2 and TRBJ1-1, with D hard to call. This CDR3 is built from 11 residues. Trimming removed 4 bases at V and 3 bases at J, with 3 bases between. Germline V gene data show CDR1 as SNHLY and CDR2 as FYNNEI. The CDR3 DNA reads TGTGCCAGCAGTGCGTACACTGAAGCTTTCTTT. The encoded protein is CASSAYTEAFF.

The chain joins TRBV13 to TRBJ2-5; D may be TRBD2 (7 bases). Germline-derived CDR1 and CDR2 are PRHDT and FYEKMQ (reference sequence). The ends were cut back, 5 bases at V and 2 bases at J, with 12 bases in the middle. The CDR3 is made up of 14 amino acids. The CDR3 coding sequence is TGTGCCAGCAGCAGGGGGGGGGGTCAAGAGACCCAGTACTTC. Protein sequence: CASSRGGGQETQYF. Together with reference TRBV13 and TRBJ2-5, the CDR3 gives the full variable domain: AAGVIQSPRHLIKEKRETATLKCYPIPRHDTVYWYQQGPGQDPQFLISFYEKMQSDKGSIPDRFSAQQFSDYHSELNMSSLELGDSALYFCASSRGGGQETQYFGPGTRLLVL.

CDR3 sequence reads: CASSLRTNTGTDTQYF. For the CDR3, the DNA is TGTGCCAGCAGCCTACGGACTAATACGGGCACAGATACGCAGTATTTT. V usage is TRBV7-2 and J usage is TRBJ2-3; tentative D call: TRBD2 (6 bases). Looked up from germline, CDR1 is SGHTA and CDR2 is FQGNSA. Trimming pared 5 bases from V and 1 base from J, leaving 16 bases between. This CDR3 contains 16 residues.

The chain is built from TRBV2 and TRBJ2-2; maybe TRBD2 (5 bases). Germline-derived CDR1 and CDR2 are SNHLY and FYNNEI. The CDR3 extends over 14 amino acids. With 6 bases removed from V and 7 bases from J, the gap between germline ends came to 15 bases. The CDR3 coding sequence is TGTGCCAGCAGCTTAGCGCCCAACGGCGGGGAGCTGTTTTTT. Encoded protein: CASSLAPNGGELFF.

The chain is built from TRBV29-1 and TRBJ2-7; D gene uncertain. Germline V CDR1 and CDR2: SQVTM, ANQGSEA. The CDR3 length is 12 residues. V was pared by 8 bases and J by 0 bases, with 11 bases between. Written as DNA, the CDR3 is TGCAGCCTCCGTGGGCTCTCCTACGAGCAGTACTTC. This encodes CSLRGLSYEQYF.

This clonotype has ten or more counts. The genes are TRBV19 and TRBJ1-5; possible D gene TRBD1, 6 bases. This CDR3 spans 14 amino acids. Germline V lookup: CDR1 LNHDA, CDR2 SQIVND (reference sequence). Trimming stripped 5 bases from V and 4 bases from J, with 12 bases between. The CDR3 spells CASSARQVNQPQHF. CDR3 DNA sequence: TGTGCCAGTAGTGCGAGACAGGTGAATCAGCCCCAGCATTTT.

For the CDR3, the DNA is TGTGCCAGCAGTGAAGTCGACAGGGCCTGGGGGCAGTACTTC. It is translated as CASSEVDRAWGQYF. This chain joins TRBV25-1 and TRBJ2-7; 7 bases line up with TRBD1. The junction had 10 bases not matched to a gene; V was cut back by 2 bases and J by 9 bases. CDR1 and CDR2 (germline): MGHDK, SYGVNS. The CDR3 consists of 14 residues.

This clonotype appeared a few times. J is TRBJ1-2 and V is TRBV28; 7 bases agree with TRBD1. J was trimmed by 6 bases and V by 6 bases; bases with no gene match: 7. CDR1 and CDR2 (germline): MDHEN, SYDVKM. The CDR3 is 13 residues long. The CDR3 nucleotides are TGTGCCAGCAGACTGGGACAGCGGGATGGCTACACCTTC. This codes for CASRLGQRDGYTF.

The V gene is TRBV9, the J gene TRBJ1-6; no firm D call. V lost 2 bases to trimming and J lost 0 bases, with 9 bases between them. The CDR3 runs to 16 residues. The germline V gene has CDR1 SGDLS and CDR2 YYNGEE. As DNA, the CDR3 is TGTGCCAGCAGCGTTCGGGGAAGCTCCTATAATTCACCCCTCCACTTT. Encoded protein: CASSVRGSSYNSPLHF.

J is TRBJ1-2 and V is TRBV10-3; the D is unclear. V was pared by 6 bases and J by 2 bases, with 4 bases between. The CDR3 is made up of 11 amino acids. CDR1 and CDR2 (germline): ENHRY, SYGVKD. The CDR3 is CAIRANYGYTF. CDR3 coding DNA: TGTGCCATCAGGGCCAACTATGGCTACACCTTC.

J is TRBJ2-5 and V is TRBV2, with D maybe TRBD2 (6 bases). The V end lost 7 bases, the J end lost 9 bases, and 18 bases lay between the germline ends. The germline gives CDR1 SNHLY, CDR2 FYNNEI. This CDR3 region has 13 residues. The CDR3 DNA reads TGTGCCAGCATGGCGGGCGGGAATCAGCCCCAGTACTTC. Amino acids: CASMAGGNQPQYF.

The chain carries TRBV13 and TRBJ1-6; 9 bases are a match to TRBD1. CDR3 length: 17 residues. Germline CDR1 reads PRHDT; CDR2 reads FYEKMQ (reference sequence). The ends lost 1 base at V and 4 bases at J; junction bases unmatched: 5. CDR3 nucleotides: TGTGCCAGCAGCTTAGCGCAGGACAGGGGATATAATTCACCCCTCCACTTT. Translation: CASSLAQDRGYNSPLHF.

J is TRBJ1-2 and V is TRBV5-1; maybe TRBD1 (6 bases). Between the trimmed V and J ends, which lost 3 bases and 8 bases, there was a span of 17 bases. CDR3 size: 14 residues. Germline V gives CDR1 SGHRS, CDR2 YFSETQ. The CDR3 sequence is CASSSPDSQGGYTF. The CDR3 bases are TGCGCCAGCAGCTCCCCGGACAGTCAGGGAGGCTACACCTTC.

The chain is built from TRBV3-1 and TRBJ2-5; 8 bases are shared with TRBD1. V lost 5 bases to trimming and J lost 2 bases; unmatched junction nucleotides: 4. The CDR3 sequence is 14 residues long. The germline gives CDR1 LGHDT, CDR2 YNNKEL (reference sequence). Here the CDR3 reads CASSGGQAQETQYF. DNA for the CDR3: TGTGCCAGCAGCGGGGGACAGGCACAAGAGACCCAGTACTTC.

This clonotype was recorded many times. This chain uses TRBV5-5 with TRBJ1-3, with 8 bases lining up with TRBD1. The V gene end was trimmed by 5 bases and the J gene end by 0 bases; junction bases not matched to a gene: 7. Per germline, CDR1 SGHKS and CDR2 YYEKEE (reference sequence). This CDR3 is built from 16 residues. CDR3 bases: TGTGCCAGCAGTTCGACAGGGGCCATCTCTGGAAACACCATATATTTT. This codes for CASSSTGAISGNTIYF.

This chain joins TRBV28 and TRBJ2-2, with D uncertain. Trimming removed 4 bases from V and 4 bases from J, with 4 bases in between. From germline, CDR1 is MDHEN and CDR2 SYDVKM. The CDR3 consists of 12 residues. The CDR3 loop is CASSCPTGELFF. CDR3 nucleotide sequence: TGTGCCAGCAGTTGCCCCACCGGGGAGCTGTTTTTT.

The chain combines TRBV10-2 with TRBJ1-1; a weak D match, TRBD1 (5 bases). V gave up 4 bases and J gave up 1 base, with 13 bases separating them. Germline V gives CDR1 WSHSY, CDR2 SAAADI. The length of the CDR3 is 15 residues. The DNA of the CDR3 is TGCGCCAGCAGTGTAATCCGGACACGGAACACTGAAGCTTTCTTT. Translated, it gives CASSVIRTRNTEAFF.

This chain joins TRBV7-9 and TRBJ2-5; 7 bases map to TRBD1. V was clipped by 4 bases and J by 3 bases; unmatched bases: 11. Germline V lookup: CDR1 SEHNR, CDR2 FQNEAQ (reference sequence). CDR3 size: 16 residues. The CDR3 region has the DNA TGTGCCAGCAGCTCCCCCGAGACAGGGATTAAAGAGACCCAGTACTTC. It yields the protein CASSSPETGIKETQYF.

This clonotype came up many times. This rearrangement joins TRBV14 to TRBJ1-4, with D maybe TRBD1 (6 bases). CDR1 is SGHDN, CDR2 FVKESK, per germline. Trimming cost V 0 bases and J 4 bases, with 9 bases left between them. The CDR3 is made up of 15 amino acids. This chain's CDR3 is CASSQDRGFNEKLFF. The DNA for the CDR3 is TGTGCCAGCAGCCAAGATAGGGGGTTTAATGAAAAACTGTTTTTT.

The chain recombines TRBV5-5 with TRBJ2-5; a weak D match, TRBD1 (5 bases). The V gene lost 4 bases and the J gene lost 2 bases, with 12 bases spanning the gap. This CDR3 has 14 residues. Germline V gives CDR1 SGHKS, CDR2 YYEKEE (reference sequence). The CDR3 sequence is CASSPTVGQETQYF. In DNA form, the CDR3 reads TGTGCCAGCAGCCCGACAGTAGGACAAGAGACCCAGTACTTC.

This chain connects TRBV29-1 to TRBJ2-7; D may be TRBD1 (6 bases). The CDR3 spans 14 residues. The germline gives CDR1 SQVTM, CDR2 ANQGSEA. V was trimmed by 1 base and J by 2 bases, leaving 12 bases between them. CDR3 sequence (DNA): TGCAGCGTTGAAGGGGGAACAGGGACCTACGAGCAGTACTTC. Its protein product is CSVEGGTGTYEQYF.

This clonotype was counted ten times or more. This chain uses TRBV20-1 with TRBJ1-4, with TRBD1 matching 7 bases. Trimming at V came to 0 bases and at J to 8 bases, leaving 6 bases not matched to a gene. CDR1 and CDR2 from the germline V gene are DFQATT and SNEGSKA (reference sequence). This CDR3 is built from 14 residues. CDR3 bases: TGCAGTGCTAGAGATAGACAGGGATACGAAAAACTGTTTTTT. Translating it yields CSARDRQGYEKLFF.

There are many counts of this clonotype. The chain joins TRBV7-2 to TRBJ1-6; D unclear. The V end lost 2 bases, the J end lost 4 bases, and 6 bases lay between the germline ends. Germline lookup yields CDR1 SGHTA and CDR2 FQGNSA. CDR3 length: 14 amino acids. In DNA form, the CDR3 reads TGTGCCAGCAGCTTAAAGGCGTATAATTCACCCCTCCACTTT. Translation: CASSLKAYNSPLHF.

V is TRBV20-1 and J is TRBJ2-6; perhaps TRBD2 as D (5 bases). Germline CDR1 reads DFQATT; CDR2 reads SNEGSKA (reference sequence). The CDR3 has 14 residues. V lost 6 bases to trimming and J lost 3 bases, with 12 bases between them. As DNA, the CDR3 is TGCAGTGCCAGCAGCGGTGGTGGGGCCAACGTCCTGACTTTC. Translating it yields CSASSGGGANVLTF.